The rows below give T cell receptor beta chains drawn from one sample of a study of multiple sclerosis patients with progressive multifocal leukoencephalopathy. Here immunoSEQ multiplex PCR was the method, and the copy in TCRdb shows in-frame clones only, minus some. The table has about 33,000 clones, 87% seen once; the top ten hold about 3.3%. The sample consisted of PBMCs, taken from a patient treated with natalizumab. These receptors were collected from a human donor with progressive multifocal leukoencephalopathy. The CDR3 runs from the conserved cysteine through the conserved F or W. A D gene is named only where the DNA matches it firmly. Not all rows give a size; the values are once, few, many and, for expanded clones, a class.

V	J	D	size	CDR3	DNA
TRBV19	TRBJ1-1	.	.	CASRRAGVNTEAFF	TGTGCCAGTAGAAGGGCCGGAGTGAACACTGAAGCTTTCTTT
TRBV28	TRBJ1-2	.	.	CASSIQGINYGYTF	TGTGCCAGCAGTATACAGGGTATTAACTATGGCTACACCTTC
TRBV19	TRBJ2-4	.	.	CASRNSAFQYF	TGTGCCAGTAGGAATTCGGCGTTTCAGTACTTC
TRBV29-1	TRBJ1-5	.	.	CSASQGSNQPQHF	TGCAGCGCATCACAGGGTAGCAATCAGCCCCAGCATTTT
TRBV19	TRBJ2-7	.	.	CASQGSGTSYEQYF	TGTGCCAGCCAAGGGAGCGGCACTTCCTACGAGCAGTACTTC
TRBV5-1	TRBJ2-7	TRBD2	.	CASSRTTSGESYEQYF	TGCGCTAGCAGCCGGACGACTAGCGGGGAATCCTACGAGCAGTACTTC
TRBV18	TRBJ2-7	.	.	CASSPPGWQSYEQYF	TGTGCCAGCTCCCCCCCGGGGTGGCAGAGTTACGAGCAGTACTTC
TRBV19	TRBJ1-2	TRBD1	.	CASSAAGTGANYGYTF	TGTGCCAGTAGTGCAGCCGGGACAGGGGCTAACTATGGCTACACCTTC
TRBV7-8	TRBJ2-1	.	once	CASTRAGRTYNEQFF	TGTGCCAGCACCCGTGCGGGACGAACCTACAATGAGCAGTTCTTC
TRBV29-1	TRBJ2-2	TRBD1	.	CSVDNRGNTGELFF	TGCAGCGTTGATAACAGGGGAAATACCGGGGAGCTGTTTTTT
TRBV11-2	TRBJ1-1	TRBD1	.	CASSTYRGRGTEAFF	TGTGCCAGCAGCACCTACAGGGGGAGGGGGACTGAAGCTTTCTTT
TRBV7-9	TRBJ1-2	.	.	CASSLGGDGYTF	TGTGCCAGCAGCTTAGGGGGTGATGGCTACACCTTC
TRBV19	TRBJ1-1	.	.	CASSMGRGSMNTEAFF	TGTGCCAGTAGTATGGGAAGGGGTTCGATGAACACTGAAGCTTTCTTT
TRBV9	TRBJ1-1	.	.	CASSGGLGTEAFF	TGTGCCAGCAGCGGGGGGCTCGGCACTGAAGCTTTCTTT
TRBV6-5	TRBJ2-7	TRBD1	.	CASSPGTGRYEQYF	TGTGCCAGCAGCCCCGGGACAGGGCGCTACGAGCAGTACTTC
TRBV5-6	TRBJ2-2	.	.	CASSLAGGAGELFF	TGTGCCAGCAGCTTGGCGGGCGGCGCCGGGGAGCTGTTTTTT
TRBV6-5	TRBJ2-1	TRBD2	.	CASNSGTSPYNEQFF	TGTGCCAGCAATTCCGGGACTAGCCCCTACAATGAGCAGTTCTTC
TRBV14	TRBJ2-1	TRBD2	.	CASSLTSGWSDEQFF	TGTGCCAGCAGCCTGACTAGCGGGTGGAGCGATGAGCAGTTCTTC
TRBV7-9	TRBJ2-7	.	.	CASSLEFSYEQYF	TGTGCCAGCAGCTTAGAGTTCTCCTACGAGCAGTACTTC